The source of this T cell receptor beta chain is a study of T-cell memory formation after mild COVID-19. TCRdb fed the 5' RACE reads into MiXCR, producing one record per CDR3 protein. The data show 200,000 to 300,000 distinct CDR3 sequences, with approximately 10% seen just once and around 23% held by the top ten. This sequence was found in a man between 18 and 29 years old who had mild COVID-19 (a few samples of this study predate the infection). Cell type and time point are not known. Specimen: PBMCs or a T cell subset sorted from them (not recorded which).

CDR3 sequence reads: CATQNGGSTDTQYF. For the CDR3, the DNA is TGTGCCACCCAAAACGGGGGGAGCACAGATACGCAGTATTTT. The V call is TRBV10-3, the J call TRBJ2-3, with 7 bases fitting TRBD2. Per germline, CDR1 ENHRY and CDR2 SYGVKD. Trimming took 10 bases from V and 0 from J; bases not matched to a gene: 7. The CDR3 is made up of 14 amino acids.